The entry that follows covers one T cell receptor beta chain sequence. Study processing details: By means of reference gene primer amplification, nucleated cell counts were estimated. The method was immunoSEQ multiplex PCR; TCRdb's version includes in-frame clones alone and lacks a portion of them. For V, J and clone size, that table is used; D and trimming come from the DNA. This sample yields fewer than 350,000 clones, of which roughly 86% are seen a single time; about 8.6% belongs to the top ten. The CDR3 totals 15 residues. J lost 9 bases, V lost 1 base, and 2 bases had no gene match. The V gene's germline CDR1 is SEHNR and CDR2 FQNEAQ (reference sequence). The data stem from a study of blood T cell repertoires in COVID-19. For the study at large: Specimens from acute and convalescent COVID-19 originated in the United States, Italy and Spain. Nucleic acid was either cDNA or gDNA, and it came from T cells, B-cell-depleted T cells, or PBMCs.

The sequencing input was peripheral blood. The receptor was isolated from a man aged 18-30 years with active or convalescent COVID-19. V and J are TRBV7-9 and TRBJ1-6; the match to TRBD1 covers 11 bases. This CDR3 is CASSLVGTGGSPLHF. CDR3 DNA: TGTGCCAGCAGCTTAGTCGGGACAGGGGGTTCACCCCTCCACTTT.